Listed below are T cell receptor beta chains from one sample, sequenced in a study of monozygotic twins with inflammatory bowel disease. TCRdb re-called the 5' RACE reads, yielding one record per CDR3 amino acid sequence without DNA. This sample's table reports approximately 380,000 distinct CDR3 sequences. Sequencing used blood. All receptors come from a human donor with ulcerative colitis or Crohn's disease, or a healthy co-twin of an affected twin (not recorded which). Both conserved end residues are part of each CDR3.

V	J	CDR3
TRBV6-1	TRBJ2-1	CASRTGTGSYNEQFF
TRBV24-1	TRBJ2-3	CATSGGPQDTQYF
TRBV6-1	TRBJ2-1	CASSRTTGSSYNEQFF
TRBV10-3	TRBJ2-5	CAISATGTIQETQYF
TRBV20-1	TRBJ2-7	CSASRDRSYEQYF
TRBV7-9	TRBJ1-5	CASSLNQDRGNQPQHF
TRBV7-8	TRBJ2-7	CASSFPGTGTYEQYF
TRBV27	TRBJ2-7	CASSFIGDTYEQYF
TRBV7-9	TRBJ1-5	CASSPQEVVVGQPQHF
TRBV29-1	TRBJ2-5	CSVEGSFWTETQYF